A single sample is the source of the 30 T cell receptor beta chains below, sequenced in a study of shared clonotypes between healthy human individuals. Generated by immunoSEQ multiplex PCR, the TCRdb table keeps only in-frame clones and is missing some. The repertoire holds over a million clones, with approximately 97% as singletons. Sequencing used naive CD4+ T cells sorted from blood. The sample's subset: CD45RA+ positively selected. Receptors were obtained from a man aged 30 to 39 in good health.

The rearrangement uses TRBV27 and TRBJ2-7; 7 positions agree with TRBD1. This CDR3 has 14 amino acids. V was pared by 7 bases and J by 2 bases, with 8 bases of the junction left unmatched. Germline assignment: CDR1 MNHEY and CDR2 SMNVEV (reference sequence). CDR3 bases: TGTGCCAGCAATCCGGACAGGCGCCCCTACGAGCAGTACTTC. This codes for CASNPDRRPYEQYF.

The CDR3 DNA sequence: TGTGCCAGCTCACCCCAAGGGTTTTACGAGCAGTACTTC. It codes for CASSPQGFYEQYF. The gene calls are TRBV18 and TRBJ2-7; D not certain. Germline CDR1 and CDR2: KGHSH and LQKENI. V was pared by 3 bases and J by 4 bases, with 10 bases between. This CDR3 has 13 amino acids.

The CDR3 sequence: CSGSPNTQYF. CDR3 nucleotides: TGCAGTGGGAGCCCCAATACGCAGTATTTT. The chain links TRBV20-1 to TRBJ2-3; D call uncertain. The CDR3 is 10 amino acids. Germline V gene data show CDR1 as DFQATT and CDR2 as SNEGSKA (reference sequence). Between the trimmed V and J ends, which lost 7 bases and 7 bases, there was a span of 9 bases.

The chain uses TRBV7-2 and TRBJ1-1, with D possibly TRBD1 on 5 matching bases. V lost 1 base and J 0 bases, leaving 9 bases between the germline ends. The CDR3 loop spans 15 amino acids. Looked up from germline, CDR1 is SGHTA and CDR2 is FQGNSA. The CDR3 DNA reads TGTGCCAGCAGCTTAGTGGGGGTATTGAACACTGAAGCTTTCTTT. This sequence encodes CASSLVGVLNTEAFF.

V usage is TRBV29-1 and J usage is TRBJ2-1; the D gene is possibly TRBD2 (6 bases). Germline V CDR1 and CDR2: SQVTM, ANQGSEA. CDR3 length equals 17 residues. Trimming pared 6 bases from V and 4 bases from J, leaving 25 bases between. This CDR3 is CSVRLGRPQIVYNEQFF. CDR3 in DNA: TGCAGCGTCCGACTAGGGCGGCCCCAGATAGTATACAATGAGCAGTTCTTC.

This chain connects TRBV25-1 to TRBJ1-2; TRBD1 is a possible D gene (5 bases). The germline V and J ends were trimmed by 3 bases and 8 bases, with 10 bases remaining between them. This CDR3 is 12 amino acids long. Germline V gene lookup returns CDR1 MGHDK and CDR2 SYGVNS. The CDR3 sequence is CASSEAGRGYTF. The CDR3 nucleotides read TGTGCCAGCAGTGAGGCAGGGAGAGGCTACACCTTC.

This chain joins TRBV5-5 and TRBJ2-7; 9 bases map to TRBD2. This CDR3 region has 14 residues. Germline V gene data show CDR1 as SGHKS and CDR2 as YYEKEE (reference sequence). J was trimmed by 3 bases and V by 9 bases; bases with no gene match: 10. The CDR3 protein is CATALRGGVYEQYF. DNA of the CDR3: TGTGCCACCGCTCTGCGGGGGGGTGTCTACGAGCAGTACTTC.

The rearrangement links TRBV19 to TRBJ2-1, with 11 bases lining up with TRBD1. This CDR3 has 14 amino acids. J lost 9 bases, V lost 7 bases, and 8 bases had no gene match. The germline V gene encodes CDR1 LNHDA and CDR2 SQIVND (reference sequence). The CDR3 sequence: CASMGTGGTGEQFF. In DNA form, the CDR3 reads TGTGCCAGTATGGGGACAGGGGGGACGGGTGAGCAGTTCTTC. Based on the CDR3 plus reference TRBV19 and TRBJ2-1, the full variable domain is DGGITQSPKYLFRKEGQNVTLSCEQNLNHDAMYWYRQDPGQGLRLIYYSQIVNDFQKGDIAEGYSVSREKKESFPLTVTSAQKNPTAFYLCASMGTGGTGEQFFGPGTRLTVL.

Comments on this clone: Distinct nucleotide sequences in the sample also encode this CDR3. The chain links TRBV4-3 to TRBJ2-7; 13 nucleotides agree with TRBD2. Germline lookup yields CDR1 LGHNA and CDR2 YSLEER. This CDR3 spans 15 amino acids. J lost 4 bases, V lost 5 bases, and 5 bases had no gene match. CDR3 in DNA: TGCGCCAGCAGCAGAGGGACTAGCGGGACGTACGAGCAGTACTTC. Its protein product is CASSRGTSGTYEQYF.

V is TRBV6-6 and J is TRBJ2-7, with 9 positions matching TRBD1. The length of the CDR3 is 15 residues. The ends lost 6 bases at V and 5 bases at J; junction bases unmatched: 11. The germline gives CDR1 MNHNY, CDR2 SVGAGI (reference sequence). As DNA, the CDR3 is TGTGCCAGCAGCATAATGGGACAGGGCGTCCACGAGCAGTACTTC. It yields the protein CASSIMGQGVHEQYF.

The chain has TRBV5-4 and TRBJ2-3; 12 nucleotides align to TRBD2. Trimming at V came to 4 bases and at J to 3 bases, leaving 9 bases not matched to a gene. Per germline, CDR1 SGHNT and CDR2 YYREEE (reference sequence). The length of the CDR3 is 17 residues. DNA for the CDR3: TGTGCCAGCAGCCCCAGACTAGCGGGAGCGAGTACAGATACGCAGTATTTT. Its translation: CASSPRLAGASTDTQYF.

The chain uses TRBV5-1 and TRBJ2-7; D remains unclear. The V gene lost 1 base and the J gene lost 5 bases, with 13 bases spanning the gap. Germline CDR1 reads SGHRS; CDR2 reads YFSETQ. The CDR3 sequence is 14 residues long. The CDR3 region has the DNA TGCGCCAGCAGCTTGAGCCCGGCCCTCGACGAGCAGTACTTC. Its translation is CASSLSPALDEQYF.

The genes are TRBV6-4 and TRBJ1-5; 7 bases line up with TRBD1. The junction had 5 bases not matched to a gene; V was cut back by 3 bases and J by 3 bases. CDR1 is MRHNA and CDR2 is SNTAGT in the germline V gene. The CDR3 has 15 residues. The CDR3 loop is CASSERTGFNQPQHF. The CDR3 coding sequence is TGTGCCAGCAGTGAAAGGACAGGTTTCAATCAGCCCCAGCATTTT.

The sample holds one count of this clone. The rearrangement uses TRBV15 and TRBJ2-1; TRBD2 aligns across 16 bases. V gave up 0 bases and J gave up 0 bases; unmatched junction bases: 2. The CDR3 spans 19 residues. Per the germline V gene, CDR1 is LNHNV and CDR2 is YYDKDF (reference sequence). CDR3 DNA sequence: TGTGCCACCAGCAGAGAGGGACTAGCGGGAGGGAGCTCCTACAATGAGCAGTTCTTC. It specifies CATSREGLAGGSSYNEQFF.

The V call is TRBV9, the J call TRBJ2-7, with TRBD1 matching 8 bases. CDR1 is SGDLS, CDR2 YYNGEE, per germline. This CDR3 has 15 residues. J gave up 0 bases and V 4 bases, and 6 bases lay outside the gene matches. The CDR3 is CASSPWTGSSYEQYF. CDR3 coding DNA: TGTGCCAGCAGCCCTTGGACAGGGAGCTCCTACGAGCAGTACTTC.

The chain recombines TRBV4-1 with TRBJ2-5, with 10 bases lining up with TRBD2. V lost 1 base and J lost 0; bases outside the gene matches: 2. This CDR3 has 16 amino acids. From germline, CDR1 is MGHRA and CDR2 YSYEKL. CDR3: CASSQGTSGYQETQYF. The CDR3 DNA reads as TGCGCCAGCAGCCAAGGGACTAGCGGCTACCAAGAGACCCAGTACTTC.

The gene calls are TRBV19 and TRBJ2-7; a possible D gene is TRBD2 (5 bases). With 5 bases removed from V and 7 bases from J, the gap between germline ends came to 18 bases. From germline, CDR1 is LNHDA and CDR2 SQIVND (reference sequence). The CDR3 has 14 residues. Here the CDR3 reads CASSSDGELWEQYF. CDR3 DNA sequence: TGTGCCAGTAGTTCGGACGGGGAGCTCTGGGAGCAGTACTTC.

CDR3 in DNA: TGTGCCACCAGCAGAGATGCAAACTCTGGAAACACCATATATTTT. The encoded protein is CATSRDANSGNTIYF. The rearrangement joins TRBV15 to TRBJ1-3; D is unclear. Per germline, CDR1 LNHNV and CDR2 YYDKDF (reference sequence). V shed 0 bases and J shed 0 bases, with 6 bases lying between them. The CDR3 contains 15 residues.

The chain has TRBV5-1 and TRBJ2-2; TRBD2 aligns across 8 bases. Germline assignment: CDR1 SGHRS and CDR2 YFSETQ. CDR3 length equals 15 residues. The ends lost 0 bases at V and 3 bases at J; junction bases unmatched: 1. For the CDR3, the DNA is TGCGCCAGCAGCTTGGGGGGACTAGACACCGGGGAGCTGTTTTTT. Residues: CASSLGGLDTGELFF.

This clone has just one count. This same CDR3 is encoded by further DNA sequences in the sample. The gene calls are TRBV9 and TRBJ2-5; TRBD1 aligns across 7 bases. After removal of 2 bases from V and 2 bases from J, the junction contained 3 bases not matched to a gene. CDR1 is SGDLS and CDR2 is YYNGEE in the germline V gene. The CDR3 is made up of 14 amino acids. CDR3 in DNA: TGTGCCAGCAGCGTGGGACAGTTTCAAGAGACCCAGTACTTC. Translation gives CASSVGQFQETQYF.

The rearrangement uses TRBV5-6 and TRBJ2-5; D is undetermined. The germline V and J ends were trimmed by 3 bases and 0 bases, with 15 bases remaining between them. Germline assignment: CDR1 SGHDT and CDR2 YYEEEE. The CDR3 totals 16 residues. The CDR3 here is CASSSPFSRDQETQYF. The CDR3 nucleotides read TGTGCCAGCAGCTCTCCTTTCTCACGGGACCAAGAGACCCAGTACTTC. The whole variable domain, filled in from reference TRBV5-6 and TRBJ2-5, reads DAGVTQSPTHLIKTRGQQVTLRCSPKSGHDTVSWYQQALGQGPQFIFQYYEEEERQRGNFPDRFSGHQFPNYSSELNVNALLLGDSALYLCASSSPFSRDQETQYFGPGTRLLVL.

To note about this clone: Other DNA sequences in this specimen translate into the identical CDR3. The chain is built from TRBV18 and TRBJ2-1; no firm D call. V gave up 1 base and J gave up 9 bases, with 4 bases separating them. The CDR3 has 11 amino acids. Germline V gene data show CDR1 as KGHSH and CDR2 as LQKENI. Written as DNA, the CDR3 is TGTGCCAGCTCACCACGGGGTGAGCAGTTCTTC. Encoded protein: CASSPRGEQFF.

The rearrangement joins TRBV29-1 to TRBJ2-2; D gene ambiguous. CDR3 length equals 13 residues. Trimming pared 2 bases from V and 4 bases from J, leaving 8 bases between. Germline assignment: CDR1 SQVTM and CDR2 ANQGSEA. CDR3 nucleotides: TGCAGCGTTGAATTAAAGGGCACCGGGGAGCTGTTTTTT. It translates to CSVELKGTGELFF.

This clone was counted only a few times. The chain employs TRBV5-1 and TRBJ2-3, with D perhaps TRBD1 (6 bases). The CDR3 contains 16 residues. Trimming removed 4 bases at V and 0 bases at J, with 15 bases between. The germline V gene encodes CDR1 SGHRS and CDR2 YFSETQ. The CDR3 DNA reads TGCGCCAGCAGCCCCTCCGGGACAACTAGCACAGATACGCAGTATTTT. Its protein is CASSPSGTTSTDTQYF.

This clone was picked up one time. This chain connects TRBV7-9 to TRBJ2-3; D not certain. The V end lost 5 bases, the J end lost 2 bases, and 17 bases lay between the germline ends. Per germline, CDR1 SEHNR and CDR2 FQNEAQ (reference sequence). The CDR3 has 16 residues. The CDR3 reads CASSTSTRAFTDTQYF. Written as DNA, the CDR3 is TGTGCCAGCAGCACCAGCACACGGGCTTTCACAGATACGCAGTATTTT.

The CDR3 reads CASSPDSNRDEKLFF. Here the CDR3 DNA reads TGCGCCAGCAGCCCAGACTCTAACAGGGATGAAAAACTGTTTTTT. The genes are TRBV4-1 and TRBJ1-4, with a weak D call TRBD1 (6 bases). Trimming took off 4 bases at V and 6 bases at J, with 15 bases between the two ends. The germline V gene encodes CDR1 MGHRA and CDR2 YSYEKL. The CDR3 is 15 amino acids.

This chain joins TRBV5-1 and TRBJ2-7, with D possibly being TRBD1 (6 bases). V shed 4 bases and J shed 9 bases, with 14 bases lying between them. Germline V lookup: CDR1 SGHRS, CDR2 YFSETQ. CDR3 length: 12 residues. CDR3 protein: CASSHGQSWQYF. The CDR3 DNA is TGCGCCAGCAGCCATGGACAGAGTTGGCAGTACTTC.

The V gene is TRBV19, the J gene TRBJ2-1; 12 nucleotides align to TRBD1. The CDR3 has 18 amino acids. After removal of 5 bases from V and 2 bases from J, the junction contained 10 bases not matched to a gene. Germline-derived CDR1 and CDR2 are LNHDA and SQIVND (reference sequence). The CDR3 DNA is TGTGCCAGTAGTCCCCGGGACAGGGGGCGTCCACCCTACAATGAGCAGTTCTTC. This translates into CASSPRDRGRPPYNEQFF.

V is TRBV6-1 and J is TRBJ2-3; D is unresolved. Germline V gene data show CDR1 as MNHNS and CDR2 as SASEGT. The CDR3 is 14 residues long. Trimming cost V 5 bases and J 6 bases, with 15 bases left between them. CDR3 amino acids: CASSTIGIGDTQYF. The CDR3 nucleotides read TGTGCCAGCAGTACGATTGGCATCGGGGATACGCAGTATTTT.

Here the CDR3 reads CASSLGTSGNYNEQFF. The CDR3 DNA follows: TGTGCCAGCAGCTTAGGGACTAGCGGGAACTACAATGAGCAGTTCTTC. The chain links TRBV7-9 to TRBJ2-1; 12 nucleotides agree with TRBD2. The trim removed 1 base at V and 3 bases at J, leaving 1 base unmatched. The germline gives CDR1 SEHNR, CDR2 FQNEAQ (reference sequence). The CDR3 totals 16 residues. The variable domain in full, completed from reference TRBV7-9 and TRBJ2-1, reads DTGVSQNPRHKITKRGQNVTFRCDPISEHNRLYWYRQTLGQGPEFLTYFQNEAQLEKSRLLSDRFSAERPKGSFSTLEIQRTEQGDSAMYLCASSLGTSGNYNEQFFGPGTRLTVL.